This TCR beta chain is drawn from a study of identifying expanded T cells in peripheral blood. Study results and caveats: Around 1.2 clones differed between technical replicates, versus around 15 and 19 over time.

The CDR3 is 17 residues long. Trimming pared 2 bases from V and 0 bases from J, leaving 11 bases between. Germline loops: CDR1 SNHLY, CDR2 FYNNEI. Produced via immunoSEQ multiplex PCR; TCRdb's table is partial and in-frame only. Of about 86,000 clones listed, approximately 85% were seen once; the top ten hold 4.5%. A word on this clone: Its antigen is not identified.

The receptor was derived from a person aged 18 to 75 in good health. Sequencing was carried out using blood. The V gene is TRBV2, the J gene TRBJ1-6; no definite D call. The CDR3 DNA reads TGTGCCAGCAGTGAATACCGACCCAGCTCCTATAATTCACCCCTCCACTTT. Translated, it gives CASSEYRPSSYNSPLHF.